A selection of T cell receptor beta chains follows, all from one sample in a study of OX40 agonist ivuxolimab in advanced cancers. TCRdb's copy holds only in-frame clones and misses some; the assay was immunoSEQ multiplex PCR. The sample contains fewer than 65,000 clones, more than 80% of which appear only once. Sequenced here: CD4+ or CD8+ T cells sorted from blood, sampled in a trial of the OX40 agonist ivuxolimab. Source of these receptors: an adult with an advanced solid tumor such as melanoma, head and neck, liver or kidney cancer. The CDR3 runs from the conserved cysteine through the conserved F or W. Each record gives: D gene, V gene, CDR3 protein. The D gene is left open where the match is weak.

>.|TRBV29-1
CSGGTVPSTDTQYF
>.|TRBV2
CASSRAGAEAFF
>.|TRBV2
CASRRQNEKLFF
>.|TRBV23-1
CASSPQTGTWIDNEQFF
>.|TRBV11-3
CASSLVPRLDLYNEQFF
>.|TRBV19
CASSILQRSNYGYTF
>TRBD1|TRBV13
CASSFDRGLNSPLHF
>.|TRBV5-1
CASSGVLSTDTQYF
>.|TRBV5-1
CASSPTRDLYEQYF
>.|TRBV6-1
CASRNRGTTDTQYF
>.|TRBV5-1
CASSLGQASGNTIYF
>.|TRBV19
CASRTFEGTDTQYF
>.|TRBV6-5
CASSYSYPPQETQYF
>TRBD1|TRBV19
CASSRGTAYEQYF
>TRBD1|TRBV28
CASSHRQGTASGANVLTF
>TRBD2|TRBV28
CASNTAREGSYEQYF
>.|TRBV7-2
CASSFQGREVYNEQFF
>TRBD2|TRBV27
CAGKGGTSGLTYEQYF
>.|TRBV5-6
CASSLVDSGANVLTF
>TRBD2|TRBV27
CASSRSGLAGDEQFF
>.|TRBV18
CASSPLSGNEKLFF
>.|TRBV4-3
CASSQVGRLNTQYF
>.|TRBV4-1
CASSLGLGTPQPQHF
>TRBD2|TRBV4-2
CASSQGGSGPYEQYF
>.|TRBV30
CAWAQGYSNQPQHF
>TRBD1|TRBV5-5
CASSFQGDSYNEQFF
>TRBD1|TRBV28
CASSSFRTGVNTEAFF
>TRBD2|TRBV28
CASSGLILAGAYEQYF
>TRBD1|TRBV11-3
CASSSRTGGEAFF
>TRBD1|TRBV11-2
CASSLAGRGYYGYTF
>.|TRBV19
CASSIDHGYYGYTF
>.|TRBV6-5
CASSLNRDSYNEQFF
>.|TRBV5-6
CASSFTRDRQETQYF
>.|TRBV2
CASSEAGRANYEQYF
>.|TRBV9
CASSLRGDGADTQYF
>.|TRBV18
CASSPSRGTYNEQFF
>TRBD2|TRBV27
CASSFAAGGRDTQYF
>.|TRBV6-5
CASSYSGDGGQPQHF
>TRBD1|TRBV18
CASSPRTGGNNQPQHF
>.|TRBV6-6
CASSPNRVLAQHF
>TRBD1|TRBV7-2
CASSVDGTGVNGELFF
>TRBD2|TRBV5-6
CASSFKAGGEAGAKNIQYF